The rows below give T cell receptor beta chains drawn from one sample of a study of metastatic and nonmetastatic thyroid tumors. TCRdb re-called clones from the PCR reads using MiXCR. The data contain under 20,000 clones, roughly 24% of them singletons. Sample: tumor tissue. These receptors originate from a female donor with papillary thyroid cancer or a benign thyroid nodule (not recorded which). Some clones in this sample may be carry-over from other donors' samples. Each CDR3 is given with its conserved first and last residue. Each record gives: CDR3 protein, J gene, V gene, CDR3 length.

CATSDDLFGINQPQHF	TRBJ1-5	TRBV24-1	16
CASSLVVYEQYF	TRBJ2-7	TRBV7-7	12
CASSPTGGSYNEQFF	TRBJ2-1	TRBV5-1	15
CASSQVLWTVKHGYTF	TRBJ1-2	TRBV4-1	16
CASSFHPNIRVDGYTF	TRBJ1-2	TRBV5-1	16
CASSPGTSGGVYEQFF	TRBJ2-1	TRBV5-1	16
CASSIEETGLSNEQFF	TRBJ2-1	TRBV19	16
CASSIGRGGLRANVLTF	TRBJ2-6	TRBV19	17
CASSLGTGQETQYF	TRBJ2-5	TRBV11-3	14
CASSQSGTVYNEQFF	TRBJ2-1	TRBV5-4	15
CASSPQPSYGYTF	TRBJ1-2	TRBV5-1	13
CSARDYIGGHQRDFTGELFF	TRBJ2-2	TRBV20-1	20
CSARGPTGVTQPQHF	TRBJ1-5	TRBV20-1	15
CASISDRFGGTQHF	NA	TRBV7-3	14
CASSARQGLNTEAFF	TRBJ1-1	TRBV11-2	15
CANSFGKILYEQYF	TRBJ2-7	TRBV28	14
CSVDKGPSGYTF	TRBJ1-2	TRBV29-1	12
CASSYRRTGVTEAFF	TRBJ1-1	TRBV6-6	15
CSASDRGNTDTQYF	TRBJ2-3	TRBV20-1	14
CASSQDVSGNTIYF	TRBJ1-3	TRBV4-1	14
CASTNPGQWGQPQHF	TRBJ1-5	TRBV6-2/TRBV6-3	15
CASIWTDGNQPQHF	TRBJ1-5	TRBV12-3/TRBV12-4	14
CSARYRETGRHGYTF	TRBJ1-2	TRBV20-1	15
CAWSSGTGNNYGYTF	TRBJ1-2	TRBV30	15
CASSLKEGGRNEQFF	TRBJ2-1	TRBV12-3/TRBV12-4	15
CAGPVTHYYNEQFF	TRBJ2-1	TRBV19	14
CASSFTVICYTF	TRBJ1-2	TRBV7-8	12
CASSSGQGGTEAFF	TRBJ1-1	TRBV5-1	14
CASSMSGQLQPQHF	TRBJ1-5	TRBV19	14
CASSPQGRADTQYF	TRBJ2-3	TRBV25-1	14
CASSLSGRRYKQYF	TRBJ2-7	TRBV5-1	14
CASRKGGGNTEAFF	TRBJ1-1	TRBV30	14
CASSVGGVATNEQFF	TRBJ2-1	TRBV9	15
CASSWGAEETQYF	TRBJ2-5	TRBV5-1	13